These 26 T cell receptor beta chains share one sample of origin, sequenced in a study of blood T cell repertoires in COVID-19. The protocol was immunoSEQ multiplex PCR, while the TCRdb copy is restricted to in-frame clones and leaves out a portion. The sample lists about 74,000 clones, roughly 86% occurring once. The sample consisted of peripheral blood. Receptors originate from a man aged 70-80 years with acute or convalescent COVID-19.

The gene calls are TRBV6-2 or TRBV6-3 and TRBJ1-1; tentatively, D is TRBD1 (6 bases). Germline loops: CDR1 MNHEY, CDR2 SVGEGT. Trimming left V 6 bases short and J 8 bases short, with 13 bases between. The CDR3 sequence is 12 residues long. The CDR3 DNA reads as TGTGCCAGCAGCACCTACAGGGTGGAAGCTTTCTTT. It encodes CASSTYRVEAFF.

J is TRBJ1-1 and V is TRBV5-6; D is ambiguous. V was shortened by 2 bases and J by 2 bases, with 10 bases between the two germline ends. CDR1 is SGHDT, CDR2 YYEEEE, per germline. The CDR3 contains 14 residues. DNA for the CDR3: TGTGCCAGCAGCTTCGGACTGACTAACACTGAAGCTTTCTTT. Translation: CASSFGLTNTEAFF.

The CDR3 sequence is CASLEGVGNQPQHF. Here the CDR3 DNA reads TGTGCCAGCCTCGAAGGGGTTGGCAATCAGCCCCAGCATTTT. This chain connects TRBV6-5 to TRBJ1-5; D possibly corresponds to TRBD1 (5 bases). V shed 8 bases and J shed 2 bases, with 13 bases lying between them. The CDR3 covers 14 residues. CDR1 MNHEY and CDR2 SVGAGI come from the germline V gene.

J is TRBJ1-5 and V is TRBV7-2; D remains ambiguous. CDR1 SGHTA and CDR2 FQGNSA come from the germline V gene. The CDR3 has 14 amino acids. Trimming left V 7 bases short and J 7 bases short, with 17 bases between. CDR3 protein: CASNPYGREQPQHF. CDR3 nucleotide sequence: TGTGCCAGCAACCCGTACGGGAGGGAACAGCCCCAGCATTTT.

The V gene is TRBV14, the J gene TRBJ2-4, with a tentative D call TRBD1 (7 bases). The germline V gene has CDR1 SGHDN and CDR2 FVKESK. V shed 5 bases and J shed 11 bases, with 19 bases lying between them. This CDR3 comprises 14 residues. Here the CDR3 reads CASSEQGRTPFQYF. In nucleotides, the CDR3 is TGTGCCAGCAGCGAACAGGGGAGGACTCCATTTCAGTACTTC.

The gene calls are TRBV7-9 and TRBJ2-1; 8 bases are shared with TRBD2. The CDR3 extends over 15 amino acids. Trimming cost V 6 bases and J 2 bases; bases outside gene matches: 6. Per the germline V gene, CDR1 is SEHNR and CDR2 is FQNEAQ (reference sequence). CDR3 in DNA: TGTGCCAGCAGACAAAGCGGGAGCGCCTACAATGAGCAGTTCTTC. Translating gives CASRQSGSAYNEQFF.

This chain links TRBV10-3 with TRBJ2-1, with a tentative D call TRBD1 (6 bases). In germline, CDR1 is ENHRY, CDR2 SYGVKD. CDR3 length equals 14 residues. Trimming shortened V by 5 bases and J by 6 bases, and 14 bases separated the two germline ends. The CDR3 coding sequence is TGTGCCATCAGTCCGGGACAAGACCTCAATGAGCAGTTCTTC. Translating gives CAISPGQDLNEQFF.

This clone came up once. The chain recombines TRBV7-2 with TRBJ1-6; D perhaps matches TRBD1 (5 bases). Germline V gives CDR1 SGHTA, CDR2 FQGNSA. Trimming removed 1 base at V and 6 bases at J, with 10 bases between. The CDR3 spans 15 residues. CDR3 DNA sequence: TGTGCCAGCAGCTTAGGGGGGGTGTTTAATTCACCCCTCCACTTT. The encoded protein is CASSLGGVFNSPLHF.

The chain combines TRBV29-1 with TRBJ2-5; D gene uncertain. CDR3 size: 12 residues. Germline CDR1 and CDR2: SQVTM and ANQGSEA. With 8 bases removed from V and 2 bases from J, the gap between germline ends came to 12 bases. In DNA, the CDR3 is TGCAGCTCTAGGAAACAACAAGAGACCCAGTACTTC. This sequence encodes CSSRKQQETQYF.

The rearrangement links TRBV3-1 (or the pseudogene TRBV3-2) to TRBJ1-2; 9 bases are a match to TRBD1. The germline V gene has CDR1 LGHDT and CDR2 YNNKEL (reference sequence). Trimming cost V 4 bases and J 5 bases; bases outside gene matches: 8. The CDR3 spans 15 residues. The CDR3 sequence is CASSPGTGNFYGYTF. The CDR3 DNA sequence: TGTGCCAGCAGCCCAGGGACAGGGAATTTTTATGGCTACACCTTC.

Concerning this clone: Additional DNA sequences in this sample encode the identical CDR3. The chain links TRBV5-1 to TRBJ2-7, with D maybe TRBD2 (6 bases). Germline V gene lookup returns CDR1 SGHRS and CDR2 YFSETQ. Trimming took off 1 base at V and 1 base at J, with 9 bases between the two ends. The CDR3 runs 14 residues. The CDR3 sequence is CASSLTSGSYEQYF. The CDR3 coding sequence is TGCGCCAGCAGCTTGACAAGCGGGTCCTACGAGCAGTACTTC.

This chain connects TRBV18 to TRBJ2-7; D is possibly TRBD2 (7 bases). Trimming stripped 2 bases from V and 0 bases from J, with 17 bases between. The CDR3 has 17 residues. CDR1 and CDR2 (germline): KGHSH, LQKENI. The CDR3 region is CASSPSRGGGGSYEQYF. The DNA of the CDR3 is TGTGCCAGCTCACCATCGAGGGGAGGGGGAGGCTCCTACGAGCAGTACTTC.

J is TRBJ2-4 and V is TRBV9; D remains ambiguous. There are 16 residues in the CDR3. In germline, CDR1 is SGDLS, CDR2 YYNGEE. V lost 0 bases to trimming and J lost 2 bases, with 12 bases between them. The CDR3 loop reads CASSVEVRAPKNIQYF. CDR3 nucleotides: TGTGCCAGCAGCGTAGAAGTTCGAGCACCCAAAAACATTCAGTACTTC.

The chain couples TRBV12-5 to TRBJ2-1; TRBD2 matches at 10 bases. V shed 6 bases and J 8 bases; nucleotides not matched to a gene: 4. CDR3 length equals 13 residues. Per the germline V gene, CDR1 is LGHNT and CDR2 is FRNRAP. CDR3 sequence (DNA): TGTGCTAGTGGGCAGCGGGAGGGCTATGAGCAGTTCTTC. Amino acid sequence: CASGQREGYEQFF.

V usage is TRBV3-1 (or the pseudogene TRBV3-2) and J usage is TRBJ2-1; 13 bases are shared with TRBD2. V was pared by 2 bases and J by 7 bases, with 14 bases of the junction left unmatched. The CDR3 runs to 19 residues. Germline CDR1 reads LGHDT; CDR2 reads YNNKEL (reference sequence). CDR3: CASSQYGLAGAPNGNEQFF. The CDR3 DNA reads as TGTGCCAGCAGCCAATACGGACTAGCGGGAGCCCCAAACGGTAATGAGCAGTTCTTC.

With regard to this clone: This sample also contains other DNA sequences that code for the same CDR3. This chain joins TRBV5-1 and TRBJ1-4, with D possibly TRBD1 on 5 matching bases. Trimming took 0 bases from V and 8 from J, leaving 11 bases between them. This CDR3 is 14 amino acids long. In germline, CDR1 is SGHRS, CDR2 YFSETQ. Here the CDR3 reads CASSLGGLGEKLFF. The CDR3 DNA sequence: TGCGCCAGCAGCTTGGGGGGCCTAGGAGAAAAACTGTTTTTT.

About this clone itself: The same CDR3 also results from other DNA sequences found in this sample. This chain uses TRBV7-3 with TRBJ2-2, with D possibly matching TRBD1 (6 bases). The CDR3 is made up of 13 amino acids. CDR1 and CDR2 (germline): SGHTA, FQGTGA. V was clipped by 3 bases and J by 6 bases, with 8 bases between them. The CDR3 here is CASSFQGSGELFF. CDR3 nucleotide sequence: TGTGCCAGCAGCTTCCAGGGGTCCGGGGAGCTGTTTTTT.

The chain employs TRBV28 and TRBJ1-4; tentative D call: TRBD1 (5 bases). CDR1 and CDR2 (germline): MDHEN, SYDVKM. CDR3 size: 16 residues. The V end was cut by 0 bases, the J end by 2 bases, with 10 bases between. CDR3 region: CASSLWRGVTNEKLFF. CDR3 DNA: TGTGCCAGCAGTTTATGGCGGGGCGTTACTAATGAAAAACTGTTTTTT.

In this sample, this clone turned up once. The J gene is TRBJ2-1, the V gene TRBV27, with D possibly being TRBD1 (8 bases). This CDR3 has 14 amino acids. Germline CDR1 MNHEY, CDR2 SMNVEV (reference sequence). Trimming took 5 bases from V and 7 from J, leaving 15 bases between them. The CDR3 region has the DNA TGTGCCAGCAGTAGAGGGGGGGACAGGAATGAGCAGTTCTTC. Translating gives CASSRGGDRNEQFF.

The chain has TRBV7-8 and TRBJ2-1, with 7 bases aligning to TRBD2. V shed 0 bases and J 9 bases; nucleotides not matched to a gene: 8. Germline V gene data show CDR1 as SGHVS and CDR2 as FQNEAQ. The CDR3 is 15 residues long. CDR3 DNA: TGTGCCAGCAGCTTAGCGGGAACTAGCGAGGGTGAGCAGTTCTTC. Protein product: CASSLAGTSEGEQFF.

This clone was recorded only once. In DNA, the CDR3 is TGTGCCAGCAGCTTGGTTGGAGGACAAGAGACCCAGTACTTC. Translated: CASSLVGGQETQYF. The chain combines TRBV5-4 with TRBJ2-5; D perhaps matches TRBD2 (5 bases). The V gene's germline CDR1 is SGHNT and CDR2 YYREEE (reference sequence). The CDR3 runs to 14 residues. Trimming left V 0 bases short and J 2 bases short, with 8 bases between.

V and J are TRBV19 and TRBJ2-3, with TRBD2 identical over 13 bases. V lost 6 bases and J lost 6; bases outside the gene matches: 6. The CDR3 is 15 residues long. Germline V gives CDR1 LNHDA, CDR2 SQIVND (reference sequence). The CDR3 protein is CASRSRTSGSDTQYF. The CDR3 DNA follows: TGTGCCAGTAGATCACGGACTAGCGGGAGTGATACGCAGTATTTT.

The CDR3 region is CASTFPGTSGGPAYF. The CDR3 coding sequence is TGTGCCAGCACATTCCCCGGGACTAGCGGAGGCCCGGCCTACTTC. The chain employs TRBV6-1 and TRBJ2-5, with 11 bases lining up with TRBD2. The CDR3 totals 15 residues. J was trimmed by 14 bases and V by 7 bases; bases with no gene match: 18. CDR1 and CDR2 (germline): MNHNS, SASEGT.

CDR3 amino acids: CASSPISGGGGDTQYF. CDR3 coding DNA: TGTGCCAGCTCACCGATATCGGGAGGGGGAGGAGATACGCAGTATTTT. V is TRBV18 and J is TRBJ2-3; 8 bases match TRBD2. Trimming cost V 3 bases and J 5 bases; bases outside gene matches: 10. Germline V CDR1 and CDR2: KGHSH, LQKENI. CDR3 length: 16 amino acids. Supplemented by reference TRBV18 and TRBJ2-3, the full variable domain reads NAGVMQNPRHLVRRRGQEARLRCSPMKGHSHVYWYRQLPEEGLKFMVYLQKENIIDESGMPKERFSAEFPKEGPSILRIQQVVRGDSAAYFCASSPISGGGGDTQYFGPGTRLTVL.

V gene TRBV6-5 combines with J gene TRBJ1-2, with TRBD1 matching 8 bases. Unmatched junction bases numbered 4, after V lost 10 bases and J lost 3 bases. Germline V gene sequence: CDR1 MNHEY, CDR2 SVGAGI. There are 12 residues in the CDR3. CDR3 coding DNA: TGTGCCATCCTGACAGGGGACTATGGCTACACCTTC. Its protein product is CAILTGDYGYTF.

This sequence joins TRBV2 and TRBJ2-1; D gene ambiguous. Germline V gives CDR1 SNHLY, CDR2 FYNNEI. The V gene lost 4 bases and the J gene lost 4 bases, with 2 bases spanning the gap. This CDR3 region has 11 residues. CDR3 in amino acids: CASSVYNEQFF. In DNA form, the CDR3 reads TGTGCCAGCAGTGTATACAATGAGCAGTTCTTC.